This T cell receptor (beta chain) was found in a study of cytomegalovirus exposure and HLA in healthy donors. Germline CDR1 and CDR2: MNHEY and SMNVEV (reference sequence). V shed 2 bases and J shed 1 base, with 11 bases lying between them. The CDR3 has 15 residues. With 60 Vbeta and 13 Jbeta primers, the PCR was carried out. The protocol was immunoSEQ multiplex PCR, while the TCRdb copy is restricted to in-frame clones and leaves out a portion. This table holds about 150,000 clones, roughly four fifths found once. This TCR came from a male donor in good health and CMV-seronegative. The specimen sequenced was PBMCs. The chain has TRBV27 and TRBJ1-1, with D perhaps matching TRBD1 (6 bases). Here the CDR3 DNA reads TGTGCCAGCAGTTTAGGTGGGACACCGAACACTGAAGCTTTCTTT. Residues: CASSLGGTPNTEAFF.